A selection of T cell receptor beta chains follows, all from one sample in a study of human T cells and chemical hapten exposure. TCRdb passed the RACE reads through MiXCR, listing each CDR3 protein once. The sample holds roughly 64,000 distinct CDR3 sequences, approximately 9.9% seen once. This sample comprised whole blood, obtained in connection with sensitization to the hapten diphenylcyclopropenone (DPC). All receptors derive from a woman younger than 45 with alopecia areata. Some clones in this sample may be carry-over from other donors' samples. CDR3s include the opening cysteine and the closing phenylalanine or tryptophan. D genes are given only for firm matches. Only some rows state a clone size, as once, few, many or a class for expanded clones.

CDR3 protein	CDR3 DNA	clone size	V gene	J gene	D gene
CASSFDRMNTEAFF	TGTGCCAGCTCCTTCGACAGAATGAACACTGAAGCTTTCTTT	many	TRBV18	TRBJ1-1	NA
CASSPGPGTGGGETQYF	TGTGCCAGCAGCCCAGGGCCCGGGACAGGGGGCGGTGAGACCCAGTACTTC	many	TRBV7-3	TRBJ2-5	TRBD1
CSACPLRSYEQYF	TGCAGTGCTTGTCCTCTCCGCTCCTACGAGCAGTACTTC	NA	TRBV20-1	TRBJ2-7	NA
CASLRTRANSPLHF	TGTGCCAGCCTACGCACCAGGGCTAATTCACCCCTCCACTTT	NA	TRBV28	TRBJ1-6	NA
CASSPNTDTQYF	TGTGCCAGCAGCCCCAACACAGATACGCAGTATTTT	many	TRBV7-2	TRBJ2-3	NA
CSAPTRTSTDTQYF	TGCAGTGCTCCAACTAGGACTAGCACAGATACGCAGTATTTT	few	TRBV20-1	TRBJ2-3	NA
CSVEVLEETEAFF	TGCAGCGTTGAAGTCTTAGAAGAGACTGAAGCTTTCTTT	few	TRBV29-1	TRBJ1-1	NA
CASSAYALGQPQHF	TGTGCCAGCAGCGCCTACGCACTGGGTCAGCCCCAGCATTTT	many	TRBV9	TRBJ1-5	NA
CASSPGQGVPGNTIYF	TGTGCCAGCTCACCGGGACAGGGGGTTCCTGGAAACACCATATATTTT	many	TRBV18	TRBJ1-3	TRBD1
CAWSTGSTEAFF	TGTGCCTGGAGCACGGGGTCCACTGAAGCTTTCTTT	NA	TRBV30	TRBJ1-1	NA
CASSGTDHVDEQFF	TGTGCCAGCAGTGGGACCGATCACGTCGATGAGCAGTTCTTC	many	TRBV25-1	TRBJ2-1	NA
CASSEYQGAGTDTQYF	TGTGCCAGCAGTGAATATCAGGGCGCGGGCACAGATACGCAGTATTTT	NA	TRBV25-1	TRBJ2-3	NA
CASSQDRGSYNEQFF	TGCGCCAGCAGCCAAGACAGGGGCTCCTACAATGAGCAGTTCTTC	many	TRBV4-3	TRBJ2-1	NA
CASSAPRGNTGELFF	TGTGCCAGCAGTGCCCCCCGCGGGAACACCGGGGAGCTGTTTTTT	few	TRBV28	TRBJ2-2	NA
CATRIDSSGGGGYTF	TGTGCCACCCGCATCGATTCCAGCGGGGGAGGCGGCTACACCTTC	NA	TRBV28	TRBJ1-2	NA
CASSPPSGGANPLVLTF	TGTGCCAGCTCACCCCCTAGTGGGGGAGCCAACCCGTTGGTCCTGACTTTC	few	TRBV18	TRBJ2-6	NA
CASSFGGLPYNEQFF	TGTGCCAGCAGCTTTGGGGGACTACCTTACAATGAGCAGTTCTTC	NA	TRBV7-2	TRBJ2-1	TRBD2
CASSQDAGRMYGYTF	TGCGCCAGCAGCCAAGACGCGGGCAGGATGTATGGCTACACCTTC	many	TRBV4-1	TRBJ1-2	NA
CASSVGVTGAYNEQFF	TGTGCCAGCAGCGTAGGGGTGACAGGGGCCTACAATGAGCAGTTCTTC	many	TRBV9	TRBJ2-1	TRBD1
CSVGQQNTIYF	TGCAGCGTCGGCCAGCAAAACACCATATATTTT	NA	TRBV29-1	TRBJ1-3	NA
CAWTAAGGAYEQYF	TGTGCCTGGACAGCGGCCGGCGGGGCCTACGAGCAGTACTTC	many	TRBV30	TRBJ2-7	NA
CASSYSWSSNTEAFF	TGTGCCAGCAGTTACTCTTGGTCGTCGAACACTGAAGCTTTCTTT	many	TRBV6-2/TRBV6-3	TRBJ1-1	NA
CAWSVQGNNEQFF	TGTGCCTGGAGTGTTCAGGGCAACAATGAGCAGTTCTTC	few	TRBV30	TRBJ2-1	NA
CASSLQGGANSPLHF	TGTGCCAGCAGTTTACAGGGAGGAGCCAATTCACCCCTCCACTTT	NA	TRBV12-3/TRBV12-4	TRBJ1-6	NA
CSARGISGRDNEQFF	TGCAGCGCCCGCGGGATAAGCGGGAGGGACAATGAGCAGTTCTTC	NA	TRBV29-1	TRBJ2-1	TRBD2
CASSPGTTYYEQYF	TGTGCCAGCAGTCCGGGGACTACCTACTACGAGCAGTACTTC	NA	TRBV28	TRBJ2-7	TRBD2
CSVEGSTDTQYF	TGCAGCGTTGAAGGGAGCACAGATACGCAGTATTTT	medium-sized	TRBV29-1	TRBJ2-3	NA
CASSYSRQGDTYEQYF	TGTGCCAGCAGTTACTCAAGACAGGGGGACACCTACGAGCAGTACTTC	once	TRBV6-5	TRBJ2-7	TRBD1
CASSLLATEAFF	TGTGCCAGCAGTTTACTGGCCACTGAAGCTTTCTTT	NA	TRBV28	TRBJ1-1	NA
CSVEEAFF	TGCAGCGTTGAGGAAGCTTTCTTT	few	TRBV29-1	TRBJ1-1	NA
CASATGATDTQYF	TGCGCCAGCGCGACGGGCGCAACAGATACGCAGTATTTT	many	TRBV10-2	TRBJ2-3	NA
CAISATQGVTEKLFF	TGTGCCATCAGTGCCACTCAGGGAGTTACTGAAAAACTGTTTTTT	many	TRBV10-3	TRBJ1-4	NA
CASSRGQGAQNEQFF	TGTGCCAGCTCGAGGGGACAGGGGGCTCAGAATGAGCAGTTCTTC	few	TRBV7-9	TRBJ2-1	TRBD1